The source of this T cell receptor beta chain is a study of CXCR3-negative and CXCR3-positive naive CD8 T cells. Looking at the study overall: The total count of TRB reads reached 130 million to 150 million, and each library contributed about 1.5 +/- 0.3 million. Study-wide points: Researchers report that CXCR3-positive naive cells carry more hydrophobic TRB CDR3s than CXCR3-negative naive cells. Naive subsets did not differ in surface CD5, and the authors estimated TCR strength using properties of the TRB CDR3.

Note on this clonotype: What it binds is not known.

Naive cells were sorted as CD45RO-, CCR7+, CD27+ and CD95-. The authors made the TRB cDNA libraries by 5' RACE using UMI labels. TCRdb reprocessed the 5' RACE reads and stores each CDR3 protein as one record, lacking DNA. In all, the sample yields about 92,000 distinct CDR3 sequences. The receptor's source is a human donor in good health. Some clones in this sample may be carry-over from other donors' samples. The sequencing sample was made of naive CXCR3+ CD8+ T cells from blood. The subset: CD45RO-CCR7+CD27+CD95- naive CD8+ T cells expressing CXCR3 (TNR3+).

The CDR3 protein is CASSLSLAGIYNEQFF. The genes are TRBV28 and TRBJ2-1; TCRdb proposes TRBD2, but this gene call is untestable without DNA. This CDR3 has 16 amino acids. Germline V CDR1 and CDR2: MDHEN, SYDVKM.